The rows below give T cell receptor beta chains drawn from one sample of a study of shared clonotypes between healthy human individuals. Repertoires were generated with immunoSEQ multiplex PCR, while TCRdb's copy carries only in-frame clones and drops some. In the table there are some 2,000,000 clones, roughly 95% of which are singletons. Sequenced: naive CD8+ T cells sorted from blood. The receptors derive from a young man in good health. Each CDR3 is given with its conserved first and last residue. D genes are given only for firm matches. Clone size is shown for a subset of rows, as once, few, many or a class of expanded clone.

v_call	clone_size	j_call	cdr3_length	d_call	cdr3_aa	cdr3_nt
TRBV6-5	-	TRBJ1-4	14	-	CASSSRQTYEKLFF	TGTGCCAGCAGTTCAAGACAGACCTATGAAAAACTGTTTTTT
TRBV28	-	TRBJ2-5	16	TRBD2	CASSLAGTSGGETQYF	TGTGCCAGCAGTTTGGCAGGGACTAGCGGGGGAGAGACCCAGTACTTC
TRBV4-3	-	TRBJ2-7	14	-	CASSKRAGAYEQYF	TGCGCCAGCAGCAAGAGGGCAGGGGCCTACGAGCAGTACTTC
TRBV19	-	TRBJ1-5	12	-	CASSGNNQPQHF	TGTGCCAGCTCCGGAAACAATCAGCCCCAGCATTTT
TRBV4-1	-	TRBJ2-1	13	TRBD2	CASSLPGGGEQFF	TGCGCCAGCAGCCTACCTGGGGGGGGTGAGCAGTTCTTC
TRBV6-6	-	TRBJ2-7	15	-	CASSRGQWSNYEQYF	TGTGCCAGCAGCCGGGGCCAGTGGTCTAACTACGAGCAGTACTTC
TRBV6-5	-	TRBJ1-4	14	-	CASTYRVPNEKLFF	TGTGCCAGCACCTACAGGGTCCCTAATGAAAAACTGTTTTTT
TRBV29-1	-	TRBJ1-1	10	-	CSVDGGQAFF	TGCAGCGTTGACGGGGGTCAAGCTTTCTTT
TRBV4-1	-	TRBJ1-1	19	TRBD1	CASSLHPGQGIFWDTEAFF	TGCGCCAGCAGCCTTCACCCGGGACAGGGGATCTTTTGGGACACTGAAGCTTTCTTT
TRBV27	-	TRBJ2-7	12	-	CASTGAGHEQYF	TGTGCCAGCACGGGGGCTGGCCACGAGCAGTACTTC
TRBV7-9	-	TRBJ2-7	12	-	CASSSITFEQYF	TGTGCCAGCAGCTCCATCACCTTCGAGCAGTACTTC
TRBV6-5	-	TRBJ2-7	12	TRBD1	CASSGTGYEQYF	TGTGCCAGCAGCGGGACAGGGTACGAGCAGTACTTC
TRBV5-4	-	TRBJ1-3	14	-	CASSLDDNGNTIYF	TGTGCCAGCAGCTTGGACGATAATGGAAACACCATATATTTT
TRBV28	-	TRBJ1-4	15	-	CASSQSRGVDEKLFF	TGTGCCAGCAGTCAATCGAGAGGGGTGGACGAAAAACTGTTTTTT
TRBV28	-	TRBJ2-1	16	TRBD2	CASSHPGLATYNEQFF	TGTGCCAGCAGTCATCCGGGACTAGCTACCTACAATGAGCAGTTCTTC
TRBV7-9	-	TRBJ2-5	15	-	CASSLGAQIQETQYF	TGTGCCAGCAGCCTGGGGGCACAGATACAAGAGACCCAGTACTTC
TRBV9	-	TRBJ2-7	16	TRBD2	CASSVGASGSSYEQYF	TGTGCCAGCAGCGTAGGGGCGAGCGGGAGCTCCTACGAGCAGTACTTC
TRBV4-1	once	TRBJ2-7	14	-	CASSQVSGTYEQYF	TGCGCCAGCAGCCAAGTATCGGGAACCTACGAGCAGTACTTC
TRBV5-6	-	TRBJ2-3	16	-	CASLKNLASSTDTQYF	TGTGCCAGTCTCAAAAATCTAGCGTCGAGCACAGATACGCAGTATTTT
TRBV28	-	TRBJ2-3	15	TRBD1	CASSVGTGSTDTQYF	TGTGCCAGCAGTGTCGGGACAGGGAGCACAGATACGCAGTATTTT
TRBV4-1	-	TRBJ2-7	15	TRBD1	CASSQGFRTGHEQYF	TGCGCCAGCAGCCAAGGGTTTAGGACAGGGCACGAGCAGTACTTC
TRBV7-2	-	TRBJ2-3	17	-	CASSSDLVGGLTDTQYF	TGTGCCAGCAGCTCCGATCTAGTGGGGGGGCTGACAGATACGCAGTATTTT
TRBV4-1	-	TRBJ1-4	19	-	CASSQDQGLLKGTNEKLFF	TGCGCCAGCAGCCAAGATCAAGGTCTGTTAAAGGGCACTAATGAAAAACTGTTTTTT
TRBV27	-	TRBJ2-7	15	-	CASRLWEGAASEQYF	TGTGCCAGTCGACTATGGGAGGGGGCGGCTTCCGAGCAGTACTTC
TRBV5-1	-	TRBJ2-7	13	-	CASSLTDSYEQYF	TGCGCCAGCAGCTTGACCGACAGTTACGAGCAGTACTTC
TRBV15	-	TRBJ2-3	15	TRBD2	CATSDLAGDTDTQYF	TGTGCCACCAGCGACCTAGCGGGGGACACAGATACGCAGTATTTT
TRBV7-9	once	TRBJ2-1	14	TRBD1	CASSSPGQYNEQFF	TGTGCCAGCAGCTCCCCGGGACAGTACAATGAGCAGTTCTTC
TRBV25-1	-	TRBJ2-7	14	TRBD1	CASSESLSRGEQYF	TGTGCCAGCAGTGAATCCCTAAGCAGGGGGGAGCAGTACTTC
TRBV6-5	-	TRBJ2-3	11	-	CASSYAGTQYF	TGTGCCAGCAGTTACGCGGGTACGCAGTATTTT
TRBV7-9	few	TRBJ2-7	12	-	CASSGSSYEQYF	TGTGCCAGCAGCGGGAGCTCCTACGAGCAGTACTTC
TRBV28	-	TRBJ1-2	15	-	CASSFSREALGGYTF	TGTGCCAGCAGTTTTTCGAGGGAGGCCTTAGGAGGCTACACCTTC
TRBV27	-	TRBJ1-5	14	-	CASSFSGLYQPQHF	TGTGCCAGCAGTTTTTCTGGGTTGTATCAGCCCCAGCATTTT
TRBV18	-	TRBJ2-2	17	-	CASSPRSAGVFAGELFF	TGTGCCAGCTCACCACGCAGCGCAGGGGTTTTTGCCGGGGAGCTGTTTTTT
TRBV7-9	-	TRBJ2-2	15	-	CASSLWDIRAGELFF	TGTGCCAGCAGCTTATGGGACATACGGGCCGGGGAGCTGTTTTTT
TRBV30	-	TRBJ1-1	14	-	CAWSVLGGLGEAFF	TGTGCCTGGAGTGTACTCGGGGGGCTTGGTGAAGCTTTCTTT
TRBV14	-	TRBJ2-3	16	-	CASSRGVAGTADTQYF	TGTGCCAGCAGCCGGGGAGTGGCGGGAACGGCAGATACGCAGTATTTT
TRBV30	-	TRBJ2-7	11	-	CAWSGGSEQYF	TGTGCCTGGAGTGGGGGATCGGAGCAGTACTTC
TRBV7-6	-	TRBJ2-7	15	TRBD2	CASTQDSGWGDEQYF	TGTGCCAGCACCCAGGATAGCGGGTGGGGGGACGAGCAGTACTTC
TRBV7-9	-	TRBJ2-7	14	-	CASSPRTVPYEQYF	TGTGCCAGCAGCCCTCGGACGGTACCCTACGAGCAGTACTTC
TRBV4-3	-	TRBJ2-7	15	-	CASSRILGPRDEQYF	TGCGCCAGCAGCCGGATTCTTGGTCCTAGGGACGAGCAGTACTTC
TRBV11-2	once	TRBJ1-2	14	TRBD1	CASSLAGTGYGYTF	TGTGCCAGCAGCTTAGCCGGGACAGGCTATGGCTACACCTTC
TRBV6-1	-	TRBJ2-7	14	TRBD1	CASSEWTGGTEQYF	TGTGCCAGCAGTGAATGGACAGGGGGGACCGAGCAGTACTTC
TRBV19	-	TRBJ2-7	16	-	CASSLQDRSLTYEQYF	TGTGCCAGTAGTCTACAAGACAGGAGCCTTACCTACGAGCAGTACTTC
TRBV7-2	-	TRBJ2-3	13	TRBD1	CASSYDRADTQYF	TGTGCCAGCAGCTATGACAGGGCAGATACGCAGTATTTT
TRBV6-1	-	TRBJ2-4	16	-	CASSEGIRGPKDIQYF	TGTGCCAGCAGTGAAGGTATCAGGGGCCCGAAAGACATTCAGTACTTC
TRBV29-1	-	TRBJ1-1	13	-	CSVRRQGRAEAFF	TGCAGCGTTCGGCGGCAGGGTCGGGCTGAAGCTTTCTTT
TRBV7-6	-	TRBJ1-5	16	-	CASSLDAKPSNQPQHF	TGTGCCAGCAGCTTAGATGCGAAGCCTAGCAATCAGCCCCAGCATTTT
TRBV5-5	-	TRBJ2-1	14	-	CASSFRLQVNEQFF	TGTGCCAGCAGCTTCAGACTCCAGGTGAATGAGCAGTTCTTC
TRBV13	-	TRBJ2-7	17	TRBD2	CASSLGPLAGASYEQYF	TGTGCCAGCAGCTTAGGCCCGCTAGCGGGCGCCTCCTACGAGCAGTACTTC
TRBV27	-	TRBJ2-1	13	-	CASSGEMNYEQFF	TGTGCCAGCAGTGGGGAAATGAATTATGAGCAGTTCTTC
TRBV6-5	-	TRBJ1-1	14	-	CASSYEDSHTEAFF	TGTGCCAGCAGTTACGAAGACAGCCACACTGAAGCTTTCTTT
TRBV28	-	TRBJ2-7	13	-	CATRQGFSYEQYF	TGTGCCACCCGGCAGGGGTTCTCCTACGAGCAGTACTTC
TRBV5-4	-	TRBJ1-6	15	-	CASSLSLGDNSPLHF	TGTGCCAGCAGCTTGTCACTTGGTGATAATTCACCCCTCCACTTT
TRBV30	-	TRBJ1-1	14	-	CACPLFGDNTEAFF	TGTGCCTGCCCCCTCTTCGGGGATAACACTGAAGCTTTCTTT
TRBV9	-	TRBJ2-3	16	-	CASSVEAGIGTDTQYF	TGTGCCAGCAGCGTAGAGGCAGGTATTGGGACAGATACGCAGTATTTT
TRBV27	-	TRBJ1-1	15	-	CASGRGTHGPTEAFF	TGTGCCAGCGGTCGGGGGACACACGGACCCACTGAAGCTTTCTTT